This is a list of T cell receptor beta chains from one sample in a study of T cell responses to AZD1222 COVID-19 vaccine. Sequencing was performed with immunoSEQ multiplex PCR; in TCRdb, only in-frame clones are kept and a portion is missing. The repertoire has under 150,000 clones, over 75% of them found once; the top ten carry roughly 3.9%. This specimen was peripheral blood, taken on day 0 of MenACWY control vaccination. These receptors were obtained from an adult in good health. Each CDR3 is given with its conserved first and last residue. D genes are given only for firm matches. Expanded clones get a size class; other rows say once, few or many, or leave the size out.

d_call: TRBD1
v_call: TRBV7-3
clone_size: NA
j_call: TRBJ2-7
cdr3_nt: TGTGCCAGCAGTTACAGGGGGCCGACTTCCTACGAGCAGTACTTC
cdr3_aa: CASSYRGPTSYEQYF

d_call: NA
v_call: TRBV18
clone_size: NA
j_call: TRBJ1-1
cdr3_nt: TGTGCCAGCTCAAGTCTGGGGCAGACGGGAAACACTGAAGCTTTCTTT
cdr3_aa: CASSSLGQTGNTEAFF

d_call: NA
v_call: TRBV9
clone_size: NA
j_call: TRBJ1-1
cdr3_nt: TGTGCCAGCAGCGTAGCCCCCCAAAGGGGGAACACTGAAGCTTTCTTT
cdr3_aa: CASSVAPQRGNTEAFF

d_call: TRBD1
v_call: TRBV7-8
clone_size: once
j_call: TRBJ2-7
cdr3_nt: TGTGCCAGCAGCTTAAGGCGGACAGGGCCCTACGAGCAGTACTTC
cdr3_aa: CASSLRRTGPYEQYF

d_call: NA
v_call: TRBV2
clone_size: NA
j_call: TRBJ2-7
cdr3_nt: TGTGCCAGCAGTGAAGCTCGGCCTAGGGGGGCGACCTACGAGCAGTACTTC
cdr3_aa: CASSEARPRGATYEQYF

d_call: NA
v_call: TRBV30
clone_size: once
j_call: TRBJ1-6
cdr3_nt: TGTGCCTGGAGTTTTACGGGTTCACCCCTCCACTTT
cdr3_aa: CAWSFTGSPLHF

d_call: NA
v_call: TRBV6-5
clone_size: NA
j_call: TRBJ2-7
cdr3_nt: TGTGCCAGCAGTCCACCCGGGCACGAGCAGTACTTC
cdr3_aa: CASSPPGHEQYF

d_call: TRBD1
v_call: TRBV29-1
clone_size: once
j_call: TRBJ2-3
cdr3_nt: TGCAGCGGGGGACAGGGGGCCTTCACAGATACGCAGTATTTT
cdr3_aa: CSGGQGAFTDTQYF

d_call: TRBD1
v_call: TRBV11-2
clone_size: few
j_call: TRBJ2-7
cdr3_nt: TGTGCCAGCAGCTTTGGACAGGGGGATTACGAGCAGTACTTC
cdr3_aa: CASSFGQGDYEQYF

d_call: NA
v_call: TRBV7-2
clone_size: once
j_call: TRBJ1-1
cdr3_nt: TGTGCCAGCAGCCTTTTGAACACTGAAGCTTTCTTT
cdr3_aa: CASSLLNTEAFF

d_call: TRBD1
v_call: TRBV13
clone_size: NA
j_call: TRBJ1-1
cdr3_nt: TGTGCCAGCAGCCTAGGCCCCATCGGGCAGGGGGACACTGAAGCTTTCTTT
cdr3_aa: CASSLGPIGQGDTEAFF

d_call: TRBD2
v_call: TRBV14
clone_size: NA
j_call: TRBJ2-3
cdr3_nt: TGTGCCAGCAGCCAAGGGACTAGCGTGGGGAGGGATACGCAGTATTTT
cdr3_aa: CASSQGTSVGRDTQYF

d_call: TRBD1
v_call: TRBV18
clone_size: NA
j_call: TRBJ1-2
cdr3_nt: TGTGCCAGCTCGCCGGGGACAGCATATGGCTACACCTTC
cdr3_aa: CASSPGTAYGYTF

d_call: TRBD1
v_call: TRBV24-1
clone_size: NA
j_call: TRBJ1-4
cdr3_nt: TGTGCCACCAGTGGACCGGGACAGGGGATTGAAAAACTGTTTTTT
cdr3_aa: CATSGPGQGIEKLFF

d_call: NA
v_call: TRBV12-3/TRBV12-4
clone_size: NA
j_call: TRBJ1-2
cdr3_nt: TGTGCCAGCAGCCCAGAGAATAGCTATGGCTACACCTTC
cdr3_aa: CASSPENSYGYTF

d_call: NA
v_call: TRBV14
clone_size: NA
j_call: TRBJ1-1
cdr3_nt: TGTGCCAGCAGCGTACGGAGCACTGAAGCTTTCTTT
cdr3_aa: CASSVRSTEAFF

d_call: NA
v_call: TRBV29-1
clone_size: NA
j_call: TRBJ1-1
cdr3_nt: TGCAGCGTGGGGCGGGGGAACACTGAAGCTTTCTTT
cdr3_aa: CSVGRGNTEAFF

d_call: NA
v_call: TRBV7-9
clone_size: NA
j_call: TRBJ1-6
cdr3_nt: TGTGCCAGCAGCGGGGTGGCGGAGGTGGGTAATTCACCCCTCCACTTT
cdr3_aa: CASSGVAEVGNSPLHF

d_call: NA
v_call: TRBV7-2
clone_size: NA
j_call: TRBJ1-4
cdr3_nt: TGTGCCAGCAGCTTAGAGGCAGGGGACGAAAAACTGTTTTTT
cdr3_aa: CASSLEAGDEKLFF

d_call: NA
v_call: TRBV5-5
clone_size: NA
j_call: TRBJ2-7
cdr3_nt: TGTGCCAGCAGCTCACCTGAAGACGGGAGGAGGGGGAAGGCCTACGAGCAGTACTTC
cdr3_aa: CASSSPEDGRRGKAYEQYF

d_call: NA
v_call: TRBV7-8
clone_size: NA
j_call: TRBJ1-1
cdr3_nt: TGTGCCAGCAGCTTAATGAGGCCCGGACACCGAAACGGGAGAGAAGCTTTCTTT
cdr3_aa: CASSLMRPGHRNGREAFF

d_call: NA
v_call: TRBV18
clone_size: NA
j_call: TRBJ2-3
cdr3_nt: TGTGCCAGCTCACTCCCGACAAGTCCAGATACGCAGTATTTT
cdr3_aa: CASSLPTSPDTQYF

d_call: NA
v_call: TRBV5-1
clone_size: NA
j_call: TRBJ2-5
cdr3_nt: TGCGCCAGCAGCTTGGGTGGAGGCGAGACCCAGTACTTC
cdr3_aa: CASSLGGGETQYF

d_call: NA
v_call: TRBV4-1
clone_size: NA
j_call: TRBJ1-3
cdr3_nt: TGCGCCAGCAGCCATGGTGCCGGGGCTAGCTCTGGAAACACCATATATTTT
cdr3_aa: CASSHGAGASSGNTIYF

d_call: NA
v_call: TRBV4-1
clone_size: NA
j_call: TRBJ1-5
cdr3_nt: TGCGCCAGCAGCCAAGATGGGCCTTATAGCAATCAGCCCCAGCATTTT
cdr3_aa: CASSQDGPYSNQPQHF

d_call: TRBD1
v_call: TRBV11-3
clone_size: NA
j_call: TRBJ2-5
cdr3_nt: TGTGCCAGCAGCCCCGGGACAGGGCAGGAGACCCAGTACTTC
cdr3_aa: CASSPGTGQETQYF

d_call: TRBD1
v_call: TRBV5-1
clone_size: NA
j_call: TRBJ2-2
cdr3_nt: TGCGCCAGCAGCCTCTGGGGACAGGGTAGCACCGGGGAGCTGTTTTTT
cdr3_aa: CASSLWGQGSTGELFF

d_call: NA
v_call: TRBV5-4
clone_size: NA
j_call: TRBJ1-1
cdr3_nt: TGTGCCAGCAGCGCCTTAAAAGTCCCAAACACTGAAGCTTTCTTT
cdr3_aa: CASSALKVPNTEAFF

d_call: TRBD1
v_call: TRBV4-2
clone_size: once
j_call: TRBJ2-2
cdr3_nt: TGTGCCAGCAGTCCACAGGGGTCCCGGATGAACACCGGGGAGCTGTTTTTT
cdr3_aa: CASSPQGSRMNTGELFF

d_call: NA
v_call: TRBV25-1
clone_size: NA
j_call: TRBJ2-2
cdr3_nt: TGTGCCAGCAGACCCCCGTCAGCCACCGGGGAGCTGTTTTTT
cdr3_aa: CASRPPSATGELFF

d_call: NA
v_call: TRBV11-2
clone_size: NA
j_call: TRBJ1-2
cdr3_nt: TGTGCCAGCAGCTCCCTGGTTGGGCTAGTCTATGGCTACACCTTC
cdr3_aa: CASSSLVGLVYGYTF

d_call: NA
v_call: TRBV19
clone_size: few
j_call: TRBJ1-6
cdr3_nt: TGTGCCAGTAGACACCAGGACAGCTATAATTCACCCCTCCACTTT
cdr3_aa: CASRHQDSYNSPLHF

d_call: NA
v_call: TRBV10-1
clone_size: NA
j_call: TRBJ2-1
cdr3_nt: TGCGCCAGCAGTGAAATTTCTCAAGGAATCGGCCGGGGGAATGAGCAGTTCTTC
cdr3_aa: CASSEISQGIGRGNEQFF

d_call: NA
v_call: TRBV6-5
clone_size: NA
j_call: TRBJ2-5
cdr3_nt: TGTGCCAGCAGTCTCCCTCAGGGCGGCGAGACCCAGTACTTC
cdr3_aa: CASSLPQGGETQYF

d_call: NA
v_call: TRBV29-1
clone_size: NA
j_call: TRBJ1-2
cdr3_nt: TGCAGCGTTGGCGGTGGGCAGGGAACTAACTATGGCTACACCTTC
cdr3_aa: CSVGGGQGTNYGYTF

d_call: NA
v_call: TRBV18
clone_size: NA
j_call: TRBJ1-3
cdr3_nt: TGTGCCAGCTCACCAGGGACTCCTTCTGGAAACACCATATATTTT
cdr3_aa: CASSPGTPSGNTIYF

d_call: NA
v_call: TRBV18
clone_size: NA
j_call: TRBJ2-5
cdr3_nt: TGTGCCAGCTCCCAAAACAGGGCGCAAGAGACCCAGTACTTC
cdr3_aa: CASSQNRAQETQYF

d_call: NA
v_call: TRBV27
clone_size: NA
j_call: TRBJ1-1
cdr3_nt: TGTGCCAGCACTAAATCCGCCAGGGCCCTCATGAACACTGAAGCTTTCTTT
cdr3_aa: CASTKSARALMNTEAFF

d_call: NA
v_call: TRBV4-1
clone_size: NA
j_call: TRBJ1-3
cdr3_nt: TGCGCCAGCAGCCTAACCGACAGCGCCTCTGGAAACACCATATATTTT
cdr3_aa: CASSLTDSASGNTIYF

d_call: NA
v_call: TRBV5-5
clone_size: NA
j_call: TRBJ1-6
cdr3_nt: TGTGCCAGCAGCTTCCAGGTCTATAATTCACCCCTCCACTTT
cdr3_aa: CASSFQVYNSPLHF

d_call: NA
v_call: TRBV28
clone_size: NA
j_call: TRBJ1-4
cdr3_nt: TGTGCCAGCAGAGGTACCCCCCCCAAACTTGAAAAACTGTTTTTT
cdr3_aa: CASRGTPPKLEKLFF